Listed here are 21 T cell receptor beta chains from one sample, sequenced in a study of T cells in Graves' hyperthyroidism and ophthalmopathy. Template material for amplifying TCR beta CDR3 regions consisted of RNA transcripts. With the HTBI primer set, the TCR CDR3 went through a first round of RT-PCR. TCRdb called the multiplex PCR reads again in MiXCR, with one record for every CDR3 protein. The table records some 510,000 distinct CDR3 sequences, under 25% of them present only once. What was sequenced was blood. Receptor source: a man aged 18 to 35 with Graves' hyperthyroidism.

There are many counts of this clonotype. The chain links TRBV11-2 to TRBJ1-1, with D possibly being TRBD1 (5 bases). The CDR3 sequence is 14 residues long. Germline lookup yields CDR1 SGHAT and CDR2 FQNNGV. V lost 4 bases to trimming and J lost 0 bases, with 9 bases between them. CDR3 amino acids: CASSSRGMNTEAFF. CDR3 DNA sequence: TGTGCCAGCAGCTCCCGGGGGATGAACACTGAAGCTTTCTTT.

The rearrangement links TRBV5-1 to TRBJ1-1; D call uncertain. The CDR3 has 15 amino acids. Trimming took off 1 base at V and 1 base at J, with 11 bases between the two ends. CDR1 SGHRS and CDR2 YFSETQ come from the germline V gene. The chain's CDR3 is CASSLSPGSNTEAFF. In nucleotides, the CDR3 is TGCGCCAGCAGCTTGTCCCCCGGGTCGAACACTGAAGCTTTCTTT.

This clonotype was found many times. This chain joins TRBV20-1 and TRBJ2-7; perhaps D is TRBD1 or TRBD2 (5 bases each). The length of the CDR3 is 15 residues. V lost 0 bases and J 0 bases, leaving 12 bases between the germline ends. Germline CDR1 reads DFQATT; CDR2 reads SNEGSKA (reference sequence). The CDR3 protein is CSARDAQGPSYEQYF. The CDR3 DNA reads as TGCAGTGCTAGAGATGCTCAGGGACCCTCCTACGAGCAGTACTTC.

This clonotype was observed at least ten times. The chain couples TRBV20-1 to TRBJ2-7; TRBD2 matches 11 bases. Germline CDR1 reads DFQATT; CDR2 reads SNEGSKA (reference sequence). The CDR3 has 14 amino acids. With V trimmed by 3 bases and J by 4 bases, 5 bases remained unmatched. The CDR3 loop is CSASTGTSGYEQYF. The CDR3 DNA follows: TGCAGTGCTAGCACCGGGACTAGCGGTTACGAGCAGTACTTC.

This clonotype was detected only a few times. The chain couples TRBV6-5 to TRBJ1-2; D unclear. Germline CDR1 and CDR2: MNHEY and SVGAGI. This CDR3 comprises 14 residues. V shed 3 bases and J shed 4 bases, with 12 bases lying between them. CDR3 region: CASSYRQVIYGYTF. Written as DNA, the CDR3 is TGTGCCAGCAGTTATCGGCAGGTCATCTATGGCTACACCTTC.

This clonotype was seen at least ten times. The V gene is TRBV11-2, the J gene TRBJ2-7, with a weak D call TRBD2 (8 bases). CDR3 size: 17 residues. Trimming stripped 5 bases from V and 1 base from J, with 21 bases between. Germline V gives CDR1 SGHAT, CDR2 FQNNGV. The CDR3 spells CASSAGGWASGSYEQYF. The CDR3 DNA sequence: TGTGCCAGCAGCGCAGGGGGTTGGGCTAGCGGGTCCTACGAGCAGTACTTC.

V is TRBV6-1 and J is TRBJ1-3; no clear D gene. The CDR3 sequence is 16 residues long. Germline V gene data show CDR1 as MNHNS and CDR2 as SASEGT. V lost 5 bases, J lost 4 bases, and 18 bases lay in between. The CDR3 bases are TGTGCCAGCAGTACGTATGGGAGGTCGAAAGGAAACACCATATATTTT. Encoded protein: CASSTYGRSKGNTIYF.

In its sample, this clonotype was seen many times. The chain carries TRBV24-1 and TRBJ1-1; no firm D call. Germline V gene data show CDR1 as KGHDR and CDR2 as SFDVKD. Trimming left V 3 bases short and J 5 bases short, with 3 bases between. The CDR3 extends over 11 amino acids. CDR3 in amino acids: CATSDRTEAFF. CDR3 in DNA: TGTGCCACCAGTGATCGGACTGAAGCTTTCTTT.

This clonotype was counted ten times or more. The CDR3 coding sequence is TGTGCCAGCAGTTCTACAGGGGAGAGGGGTGAGCAGTACTTC. Its protein product is CASSSTGERGEQYF. The J gene is TRBJ2-7, the V gene TRBV12-3 or TRBV12-4; TRBD1 aligns across 7 bases. V lost 4 bases to trimming and J lost 7 bases; unmatched junction nucleotides: 10. This CDR3 spans 14 amino acids.

Remarks on this clonotype: With a much larger clone just one base away, this may be a read error. The missing conserved phenylalanine or tryptophan at the end of this CDR3 makes a read error likely. The chain has TRBV20-1 and TRBJ1-2; TRBD1 matches 8 bases. V shed 8 bases and J 1 base; nucleotides not matched to a gene: 12. There are 15 residues in the CDR3. Germline assignment: CDR1 DFQATT and CDR2 SNEGSKA (reference sequence). The CDR3 here is CSPGARTGINYGYTS. CDR3 in DNA: TGCAGTCCCGGCGCAAGGACAGGGATTAACTATGGCTACACCTCC.

This clonotype was observed many times. This chain links TRBV12-3 or TRBV12-4 with TRBJ2-7, with D possibly being TRBD2 (7 bases). CDR3 length: 17 amino acids. V lost 2 bases to trimming and J lost 2 bases, with 19 bases between them. CDR3 in DNA: TGTGCCAGCAGTTTATCCCCACGGCGGGGGCTGACCTACGAGCAGTACTTC. Protein: CASSLSPRRGLTYEQYF.

In this sample, this clonotype turned up a few times. The V and J genes are TRBV9 and TRBJ2-2; 7 bases agree with TRBD1. Germline-derived CDR1 and CDR2 are SGDLS and YYNGEE. The CDR3 is made up of 16 amino acids. Trimming at V came to 0 bases and at J to 0 bases, leaving 2 bases not matched to a gene. The CDR3 DNA reads TGTGCCAGCAGCGTAGGGACAGGAACGAACACCGGGGAGCTGTTTTTT. Its protein product is CASSVGTGTNTGELFF.

This clonotype showed up just a few times. The chain couples TRBV15 to TRBJ2-5, with 8 bases that match TRBD2. V lost 0 bases, J lost 11 bases, and 8 bases stayed unmatched. CDR1 is LNHNV and CDR2 is YYDKDF in the germline V gene (reference sequence). This CDR3 region has 14 residues. The CDR3 DNA is TGTGCCACCAGCAGAGATATATTAGCGGGGTCTCAGTACTTC. Its protein is CATSRDILAGSQYF.

This chain links TRBV5-1 with TRBJ1-2; weak D call: TRBD1 (6 bases). Germline CDR1 is SGHRS and CDR2 is YFSETQ. The CDR3 covers 15 residues. Trimming removed 3 bases at V and 6 bases at J, with 18 bases between. CDR3: CASSYAQGGTDGYTF. The CDR3 bases are TGCGCCAGCAGCTACGCACAAGGGGGTACAGATGGCTACACCTTC.

This clonotype was observed at least ten times. V usage is TRBV28 and J usage is TRBJ1-5; maybe TRBD1 (5 bases). V was clipped by 5 bases and J by 6 bases, with 14 bases between them. CDR1 and CDR2 from the germline V gene are MDHEN and SYDVKM. This CDR3 has 14 amino acids. The CDR3 reads CASSPTAQGQPQHF. For the CDR3, the DNA is TGTGCCAGCAGTCCCACTGCGCAGGGTCAGCCCCAGCATTTT.

The sample holds many counts of this clonotype. The rearrangement uses TRBV28 and TRBJ1-6; D call uncertain. Germline V CDR1 and CDR2: MDHEN, SYDVKM. V gave up 7 bases and J gave up 11 bases, with 12 bases separating them. The length of the CDR3 is 12 residues. CDR3 nucleotides: TGTGCCAGCAAATGGAGCCCGGCACCCCTCCACTTT. Translation gives CASKWSPAPLHF.

This clonotype was counted a few times. The chain carries TRBV27 and TRBJ1-5; D is perhaps TRBD1 (6 bases). Germline CDR1 reads MNHEY; CDR2 reads SMNVEV (reference sequence). Deletions cut 5 bases from V and 5 bases from J, with 10 bases between. This CDR3 is 13 amino acids long. The CDR3, as DNA: TGTGCCAGCAGTAGGACAGAGCATCAGCCCCAGCATTTT. Translating gives CASSRTEHQPQHF.

This clonotype was counted many times. This rearrangement joins TRBV6-5 to TRBJ2-7; 8 positions agree with TRBD2. Germline V CDR1 and CDR2: MNHEY, SVGAGI. This CDR3 contains 15 residues. Trimming at V came to 9 bases and at J to 7 bases, leaving 17 bases not matched to a gene. CDR3 bases: TGTGCCAGTCAGCGGGGGACTGACCCAAGGGGGGAGCAGTACTTC. Encoded protein: CASQRGTDPRGEQYF.

The chain carries TRBV15 and TRBJ2-5; tentative D call: TRBD1 (6 bases). The V end lost 2 bases, the J end lost 1 base, and 14 bases lay between the germline ends. Germline CDR1 and CDR2: LNHNV and YYDKDF (reference sequence). This CDR3 comprises 16 residues. DNA of the CDR3: TGTGCCACCAGCAGACCAAACAGGGTTTCCCAAGAGACCCAGTACTTC. As protein: CATSRPNRVSQETQYF.

The rearrangement links TRBV6-4 to TRBJ2-2; D may be TRBD1 or TRBD2 (5 bases each). This CDR3 comprises 16 residues. Trimming took 5 bases from V and 4 from J, leaving 17 bases between them. CDR1 MRHNA and CDR2 SNTAGT come from the germline V gene. The CDR3 is CASSSQPGPITGELFF. CDR3 coding DNA: TGTGCCAGCAGTTCGCAACCGGGACCGATCACCGGGGAGCTGTTTTTT.

This clonotype showed up many times. J is TRBJ1-3 and V is TRBV6-4, with TRBD1 matching over 9 bases. Trimming took 5 bases from V and 4 from J; bases not matched to a gene: 24. From germline, CDR1 is MRHNA and CDR2 SNTAGT. The length of the CDR3 is 21 residues. DNA of the CDR3: TGTGCCAGCAGTCCCCGACCTATCCGGGACAGGGTCACCTCGGACGGAAACACCATATATTTT. This codes for CASSPRPIRDRVTSDGNTIYF.